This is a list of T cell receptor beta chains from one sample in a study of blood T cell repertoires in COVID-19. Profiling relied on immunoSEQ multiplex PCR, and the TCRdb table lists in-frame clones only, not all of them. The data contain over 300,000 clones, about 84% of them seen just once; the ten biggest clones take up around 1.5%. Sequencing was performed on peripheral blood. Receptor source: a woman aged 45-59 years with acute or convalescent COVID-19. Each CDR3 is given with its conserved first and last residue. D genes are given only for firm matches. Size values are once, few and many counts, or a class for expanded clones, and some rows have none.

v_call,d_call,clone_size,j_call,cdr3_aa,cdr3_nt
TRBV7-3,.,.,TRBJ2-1,CASSLQSGSEQFF,TGTGCCAGCAGCTTACAGTCGGGAAGTGAGCAGTTCTTC
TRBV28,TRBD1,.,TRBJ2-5,CASTQGAGGMETQYF,TGTGCCAGCACCCAAGGGGCAGGGGGCATGGAGACCCAGTACTTC
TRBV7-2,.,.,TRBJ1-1,CASSLVTGNTEAFF,TGTGCCAGCAGCTTAGTCACGGGAAACACTGAAGCTTTCTTT
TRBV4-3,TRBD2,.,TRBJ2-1,CASSQDPLLAGAYNEQFF,TGCGCCAGCAGCCAAGACCCCCTCCTAGCGGGAGCCTACAATGAGCAGTTCTTC
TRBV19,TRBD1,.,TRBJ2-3,CASSEDRSTDTQYF,TGTGCCAGTAGTGAGGACAGGAGCACAGATACGCAGTATTTT
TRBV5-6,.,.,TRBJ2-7,CASSPRWVKPYEQYF,TGTGCCAGCAGCCCTAGGTGGGTTAAACCCTACGAGCAGTACTTC
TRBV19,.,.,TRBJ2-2,CASSIGSANTGELFF,TGTGCCAGTAGTATTGGCTCTGCAAACACCGGGGAGCTGTTTTTT
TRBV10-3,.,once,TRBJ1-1,CAISEVTRGNTEAFF,TGTGCCATCAGTGAGGTGACCCGGGGGAACACTGAAGCTTTCTTT
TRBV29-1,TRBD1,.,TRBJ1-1,CSGGTGGGTEAFF,TGCAGCGGGGGAACAGGGGGTGGCACTGAAGCTTTCTTT
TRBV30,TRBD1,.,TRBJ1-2,CAWSHAGGGGYGYTF,TGTGCCTGGAGTCACGCAGGGGGCGGTGGCTATGGCTACACCTTC
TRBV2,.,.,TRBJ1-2,CASSEGQVDGYTF,TGTGCCAGCAGTGAAGGACAGGTGGATGGCTACACCTTC
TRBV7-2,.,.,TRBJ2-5,CASSFYDSLETQYF,TGTGCCAGCAGCTTCTACGACAGCTTGGAGACCCAGTACTTC
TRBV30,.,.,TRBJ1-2,CAWSAYRHLLYGYTF,TGTGCCTGGAGTGCTTACAGGCACCTACTCTATGGCTACACCTTC
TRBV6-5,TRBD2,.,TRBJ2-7,CASRTTSGSSYEQYF,TGTGCCAGCAGAACTACTAGCGGGAGCTCCTACGAGCAGTACTTC
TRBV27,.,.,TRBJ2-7,CASSLVRGSLYF,TGTGCCAGCAGCCTGGTGAGAGGGTCCCTGTACTTC
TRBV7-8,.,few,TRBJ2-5,CASSRTRVQETQYF,TGTGCCAGCAGCCGCACTAGAGTTCAAGAGACCCAGTACTTC
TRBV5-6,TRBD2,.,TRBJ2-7,CASSLQAGGNEQYF,TGTGCCAGCAGCTTGCAAGCGGGAGGGAACGAGCAGTACTTC
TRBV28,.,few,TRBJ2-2,CASRSTGTGELFF,TGTGCCAGCAGATCGACAGGCACCGGGGAGCTGTTTTTT
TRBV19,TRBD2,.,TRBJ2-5,CASSFGLVGETQYF,TGTGCCAGTAGCTTCGGACTAGTCGGGGAGACCCAGTACTTC
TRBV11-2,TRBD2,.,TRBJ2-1,CASSLVRSSGSFYEQFF,TGTGCCAGCAGCTTAGTCCGGAGTAGCGGGAGTTTCTATGAGCAGTTCTTC
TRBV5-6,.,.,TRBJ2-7,CASSFSSSSYEQYF,TGTGCCAGCAGCTTTAGTTCTAGCAGCTACGAGCAGTACTTC
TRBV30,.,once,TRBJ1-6,CAWSVLRNSPLHF,TGTGCCTGGAGTGTACTACGGAATTCACCCCTCCACTTT
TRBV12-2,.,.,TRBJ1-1,CASRSTMDTEAFF,TGTGCAAGTCGCTCTACCATGGACACTGAAGCTTTCTTT
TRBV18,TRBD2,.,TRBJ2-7,CASSPYLAGAYEQYF,TGTGCCAGCTCACCATACCTAGCGGGGGCCTACGAGCAGTACTTC
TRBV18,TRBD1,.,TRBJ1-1,CASSPGQGALGEAFF,TGTGCCAGCTCACCGGGACAGGGGGCTTTAGGTGAAGCTTTCTTT
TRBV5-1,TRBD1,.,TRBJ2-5,CASSSGDRGRETQYF,TGCGCCAGCAGCTCGGGGGACAGGGGGCGAGAGACCCAGTACTTC
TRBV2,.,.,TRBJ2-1,CASREEAPRGEQFF,TGTGCCAGCAGAGAAGAGGCCCCCAGGGGTGAGCAGTTCTTC
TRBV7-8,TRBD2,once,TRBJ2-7,CASSLGLALEQYF,TGTGCCAGCAGCTTAGGACTAGCCCTCGAGCAGTACTTC
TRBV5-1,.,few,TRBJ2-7,CASSLTGQVYEQYF,TGCGCCAGCAGCCTTACCGGACAAGTCTACGAGCAGTACTTC
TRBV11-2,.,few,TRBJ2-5,CASSLVLLETQYF,TGTGCCAGCAGCTTAGTACTTCTGGAGACCCAGTACTTC
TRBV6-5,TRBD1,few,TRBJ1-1,CASKDRDITEAFF,TGTGCCAGCAAAGACAGGGATATCACTGAAGCTTTCTTT
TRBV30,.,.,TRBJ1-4,CAWSIQGFNEKLFF,TGTGCCTGGAGTATACAGGGATTTAATGAAAAACTGTTTTTT
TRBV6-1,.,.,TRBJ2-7,CASSEQGNEQYF,TGTGCCAGCAGTGAACAGGGGAACGAGCAGTACTTC
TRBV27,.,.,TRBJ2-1,CASKSGAHEQFF,TGTGCCAGTAAGAGTGGGGCTCATGAGCAGTTCTTC
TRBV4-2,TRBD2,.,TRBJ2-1,CASSQDLAGVYNEQFF,TGTGCCAGCAGCCAAGATCTAGCGGGAGTCTACAATGAGCAGTTCTTC
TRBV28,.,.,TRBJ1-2,CASSFFKEGYTF,TGTGCCAGCAGTTTCTTCAAGGAGGGCTACACCTTC
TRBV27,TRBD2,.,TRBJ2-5,CASSTSVRNQETQYF,TGTGCCAGCAGTACTAGCGTACGAAACCAAGAGACCCAGTACTTC
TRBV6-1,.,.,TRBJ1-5,CASSENRDKYQPQHF,TGTGCCAGCAGTGAAAACCGGGACAAATATCAGCCCCAGCATTTT
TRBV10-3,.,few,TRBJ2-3,CAISLQGADTQYF,TGTGCCATCAGTCTACAGGGAGCAGATACGCAGTATTTT
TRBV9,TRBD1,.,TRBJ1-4,CASSVGGRGDEKLFF,TGTGCCAGCAGCGTAGGGGGCAGGGGGGATGAAAAACTGTTTTTT
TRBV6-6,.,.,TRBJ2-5,CASRVATQETQYF,TGTGCCAGCAGGGTAGCGACCCAAGAGACCCAGTACTTC
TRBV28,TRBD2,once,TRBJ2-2,CASTPSGGANTGELFF,TGTGCCAGCACTCCCTCCGGGGGGGCGAACACCGGGGAGCTGTTTTTT
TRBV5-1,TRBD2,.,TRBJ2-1,CASKAGVDNEQFF,TGCGCCAGCAAGGCGGGAGTAGACAATGAGCAGTTCTTC
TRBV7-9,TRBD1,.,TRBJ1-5,CASSFGLGQGIGQPQHF,TGTGCCAGCAGCTTCGGTCTAGGACAGGGGATCGGGCAGCCCCAGCATTTT
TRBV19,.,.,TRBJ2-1,CASSNPYELGVYNEQFF,TGTGCCAGTAGCAACCCCTACGAGCTAGGGGTGTACAATGAGCAGTTCTTC
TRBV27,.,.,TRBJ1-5,CASSLSYSNQPQHF,TGTGCCAGCAGTTTGTCCTATAGCAATCAGCCCCAGCATTTT
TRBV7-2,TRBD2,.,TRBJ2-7,CASSPRGLAGSYEQYF,TGTGCCAGCAGCCCCCGAGGACTAGCGGGTTCCTACGAGCAGTACTTC
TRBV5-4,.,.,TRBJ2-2,CASSPGTQRVTGELFF,TGTGCCAGCAGCCCGGGAACCCAGCGGGTCACCGGGGAGCTGTTTTTT
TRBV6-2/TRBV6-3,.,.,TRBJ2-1,CASSYSWSSYNEQFF,TGTGCCAGCAGTTACTCGTGGAGCTCCTACAATGAGCAGTTCTTC
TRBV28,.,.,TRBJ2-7,CASSLAGFDYEQYF,TGTGCCAGCAGTTTAGCAGGGTTCGACTACGAGCAGTACTTC
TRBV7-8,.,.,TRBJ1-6,CASSLRPRVTPLHF,TGTGCCAGCAGCTTAAGGCCCAGGGTGACACCCCTCCACTTT
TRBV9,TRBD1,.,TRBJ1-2,CASRGDRGLYGYTF,TGTGCCAGCCGAGGGGACAGGGGACTCTATGGCTACACCTTC
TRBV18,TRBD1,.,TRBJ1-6,CASSPQQGQASPLHF,TGTGCCAGCTCACCTCAACAGGGACAGGCTTCACCCCTCCACTTT
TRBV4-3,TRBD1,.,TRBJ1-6,CASSQDKMAGTGLSSPLHF,TGCGCCAGCAGCCAAGATAAGATGGCCGGGACAGGGTTGTCCTCACCCCTCCACTTT
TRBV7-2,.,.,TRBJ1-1,CASSPHRVVRVDAFF,TGTGCCAGCAGCCCTCACAGGGTTGTAAGAGTGGATGCTTTCTTT